This TCR beta chain derives from a study of CD8+ T cells in alopecia areata. For the study at large: Each of the treated patients was given oral tofacitinib, 5 to 10 mg twice daily, for moderate-to-severe alopecia areata. The study gave tofacitinib for 6 to 18 months, then 6 months off drug.

Sample treatment: oral pan-JAK inhibitor, 5-10 mg twice daily. V was clipped by 4 bases and J by 4 bases, with 11 bases between them. This CDR3 region has 14 residues. The germline CDR1 and CDR2 sequences are MNHNS and SASEGT. RNA extraction was followed by reverse transcription into cDNA, which acted as the sequencing template. The method was immunoSEQ multiplex PCR; TCRdb's version includes in-frame clones alone and lacks a portion of them. This sample carries 150,000 to 200,000 clones, less than 65% of them seen once, and the ten largest clones take over 0.9%. This TCR was sampled from a human donor with alopecia areata. The chain employs TRBV6-1 and TRBJ1-5; D remains unclear. Sequencing was performed on CD4+ T cells sorted from blood, taken at week 24, from a patient treated with tofacitinib. CDR3 nucleotide sequence: TGTGCCAGCAGTGCCGGTCAGACGAATCAGCCCCAGCATTTT. This translates into CASSAGQTNQPQHF.